This TCR beta chain emerged from a study of T cell responses to AZD1222 COVID-19 vaccine (dated by TCRdb to the early 2020s). Context from the whole study: A total of approximately 240 trial participants underwent TCR sequencing, of whom about 210 had received two doses of AZD1222 and about 26 had received two doses of the MenACWY control vaccine. Enrollment into the trials was organized by age into subgroups of 18-55, 56-69 and 70-plus years, and those subgroups contained roughly 140, 27 and 60 TCR-sequenced participants, respectively. Broader findings and caveats from the paper: Conclusions about previously exposed vaccinees are limited because only five or six AZD1222 recipients were SARS-CoV-2 seropositive at baseline. Reportedly, close to half of the unique spike-specific TCRs recognized epitopes lying outside the regions that are mutated in the B.1.351 and B.1.1.7 variants. No day 14 peak-response samples were available, so repertoires were characterized only after the peak T cell response. The 56-69-year group was small, and its depth increase did not reach significance, likely because of low power. After two AZD1222 doses, spike-specific TCR breadth and depth were significantly higher than at day 0 and than in MenACWY recipients. CD4 TCRs associated with the vaccine covered the entire spike protein, and the dominant responses were in regions 160-218 and 743-854. Most participants were white British and females outnumbered males, and the authors suggested that clonal diversity may have been underestimated.

For this clone: No cognate antigen has been identified for it. Base qualities are not recorded, but no much larger clone differs from it by a single base.

The CDR3 regions of human TCRbeta chains were analyzed by immunosequencing. In the source study's methods: Repertoire TCRs were checked for matches against a reference library of SARS-CoV-2-specific TCRs that had been generated using the MIRA antigen-specificity platform. Breadth was defined as the fraction of unique TCRs that were SARS-CoV-2-associated. Depth was defined as the fraction of total T cells that were SARS-CoV-2-associated. Using the MIRA data, each spike-specific TCR was mapped to the spike region that the TCR reacts to and placed in a CD4 or CD8 class. Log10-transformed breadth and depth values were compared by one-way ANOVA with Sidak's multiple comparisons tests. TCRdb took over this immuneACCESS table, retaining in-frame rearrangements with V and J assigned. Such tables are incomplete; in checked studies, under half of the missing clones stem from an unresolved V gene, and the remainder is unexplained. The DNA gave D and trimming, while V, J and clone size come from that table. The sample table records about 160,000 clones; just over 90% of these occur just once. The ten largest clones capture approximately 1.1% of the sample.

The time point label of this sample denotes: about 28 days (+/-7) after the second vaccine dose. AZD1222 recipients with second doses at about 4 weeks or about 12 weeks were pooled, because spike-specific TCR depth and breadth did not differ between schedules. Vaccinee samples were obtained from the UK trials COV001 and COV002, which included a single-blind randomized controlled phase 2/3 trial of AZD1222 (ChAdOx1 nCoV-19) in healthy adults. Trial participant PBMC samples were collected at day 0 and day 28 after the second dose for TCRbeta chain sequencing. Including the terminal cysteine and phenylalanine, the CDR3 comprises 13 residues. CDR3 DNA is the only sequence kept; it has 39 bases, read in frame from the first base. Unmatched junction bases come to 8, with V trimmed by 6 bases and J by 7 bases.

Sample: peripheral blood, taken 28 days after the second AZD1222 dose. The sequence was obtained from an adult who received the AZD1222 COVID-19 vaccine. The chain joins TRBV12-3 or TRBV12-4 to TRBJ1-2, and 7 junctional nucleotides match TRBD1. The nucleotides read TGTGCCAGCAGGTTCGGGACAGCTAGTGGCTACACCTTC. This encodes CASRFGTASGYTF.